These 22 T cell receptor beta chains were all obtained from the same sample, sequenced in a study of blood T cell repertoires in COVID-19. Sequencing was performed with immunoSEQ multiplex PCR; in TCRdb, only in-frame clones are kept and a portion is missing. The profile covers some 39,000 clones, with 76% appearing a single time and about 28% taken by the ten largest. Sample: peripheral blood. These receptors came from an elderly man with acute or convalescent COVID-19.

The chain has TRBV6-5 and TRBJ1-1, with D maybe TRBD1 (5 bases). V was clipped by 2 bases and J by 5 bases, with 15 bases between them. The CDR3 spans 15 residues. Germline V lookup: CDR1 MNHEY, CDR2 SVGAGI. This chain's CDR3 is CASSYPGRDETEAFF. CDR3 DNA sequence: TGTGCCAGCAGTTACCCGGGGAGGGACGAGACTGAAGCTTTCTTT.

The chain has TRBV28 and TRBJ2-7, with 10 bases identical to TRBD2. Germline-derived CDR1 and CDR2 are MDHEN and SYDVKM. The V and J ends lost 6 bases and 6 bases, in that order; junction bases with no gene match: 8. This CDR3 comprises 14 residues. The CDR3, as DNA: TGTGCCAGCAGGATAGCGGGAGGAGTAGGCGAGCAGTACTTC. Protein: CASRIAGGVGEQYF.

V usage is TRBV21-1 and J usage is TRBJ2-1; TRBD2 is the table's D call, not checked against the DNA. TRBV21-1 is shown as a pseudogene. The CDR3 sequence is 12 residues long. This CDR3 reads CASSNRDNEQFF. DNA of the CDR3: TGTGCCAGCAGCAATCGCGACAATGAGCAGTTCTTC.

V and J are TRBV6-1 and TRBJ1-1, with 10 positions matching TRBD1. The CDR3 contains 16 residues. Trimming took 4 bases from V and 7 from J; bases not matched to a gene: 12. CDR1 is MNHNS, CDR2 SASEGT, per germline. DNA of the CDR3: TGTGCCAGCAGTGGACGACAGGGGGCGAGGGCTGGTGAAGCTTTCTTT. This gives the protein CASSGRQGARAGEAFF.

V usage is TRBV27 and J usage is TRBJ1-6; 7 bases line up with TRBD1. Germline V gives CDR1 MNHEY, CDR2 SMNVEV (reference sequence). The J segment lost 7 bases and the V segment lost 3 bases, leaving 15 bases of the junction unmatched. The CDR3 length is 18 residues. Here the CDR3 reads CASSFVAPTTGLNSPLHF. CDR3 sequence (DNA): TGTGCCAGCAGTTTCGTAGCCCCAACGACAGGGTTGAATTCACCCCTCCACTTT.

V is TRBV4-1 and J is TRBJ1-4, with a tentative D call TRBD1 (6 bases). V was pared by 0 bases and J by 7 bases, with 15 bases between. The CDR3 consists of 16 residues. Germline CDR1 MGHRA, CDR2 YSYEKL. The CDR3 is CASSQEAATGSEKLFF. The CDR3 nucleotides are TGCGCCAGCAGCCAAGAAGCTGCAACAGGGAGTGAAAAACTGTTTTTT.

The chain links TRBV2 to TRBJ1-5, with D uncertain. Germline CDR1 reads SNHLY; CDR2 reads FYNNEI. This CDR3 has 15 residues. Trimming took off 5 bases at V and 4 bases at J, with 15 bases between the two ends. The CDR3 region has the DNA TGTGCCAGCAGTAGAGAGGGAGGGAGGAATCAGCCCCAGCATTTT. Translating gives CASSREGGRNQPQHF.

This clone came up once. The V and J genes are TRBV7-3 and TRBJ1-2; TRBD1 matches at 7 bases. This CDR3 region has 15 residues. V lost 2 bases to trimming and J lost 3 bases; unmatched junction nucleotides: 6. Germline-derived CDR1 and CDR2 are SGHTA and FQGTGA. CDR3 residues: CASSLSPDRDYGYTF. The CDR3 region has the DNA TGTGCCAGCAGCTTATCGCCCGACAGGGACTATGGCTACACCTTC.

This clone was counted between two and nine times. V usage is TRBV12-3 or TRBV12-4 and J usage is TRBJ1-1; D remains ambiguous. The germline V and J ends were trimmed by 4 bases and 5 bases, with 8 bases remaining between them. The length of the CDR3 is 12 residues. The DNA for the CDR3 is TGTGCCAGCAGTTACGGTGTGACTGAAGCTTTCTTT. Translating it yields CASSYGVTEAFF.

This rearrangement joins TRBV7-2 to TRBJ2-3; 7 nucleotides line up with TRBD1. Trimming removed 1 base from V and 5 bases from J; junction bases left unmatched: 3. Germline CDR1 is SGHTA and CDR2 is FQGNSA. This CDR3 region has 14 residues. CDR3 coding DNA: TGTGCCAGCAGCTTAGTAGGGGGCGGAGATACGCAGTATTTT. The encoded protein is CASSLVGGGDTQYF.

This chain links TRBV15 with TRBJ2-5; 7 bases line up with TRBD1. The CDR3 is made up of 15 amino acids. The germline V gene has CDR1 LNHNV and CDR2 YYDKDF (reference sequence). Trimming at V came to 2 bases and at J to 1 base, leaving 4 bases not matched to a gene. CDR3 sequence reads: CATSRRPGGQETQYF. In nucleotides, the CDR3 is TGTGCCACCAGCAGACGGCCAGGGGGCCAAGAGACCCAGTACTTC.

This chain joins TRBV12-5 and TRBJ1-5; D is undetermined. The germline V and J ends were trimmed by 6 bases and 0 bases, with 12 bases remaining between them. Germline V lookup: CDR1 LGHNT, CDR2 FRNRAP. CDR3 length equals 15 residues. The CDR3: CASGSDSLSNQPQHF. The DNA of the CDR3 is TGTGCTAGTGGCTCCGACTCCCTTAGCAATCAGCCCCAGCATTTT.

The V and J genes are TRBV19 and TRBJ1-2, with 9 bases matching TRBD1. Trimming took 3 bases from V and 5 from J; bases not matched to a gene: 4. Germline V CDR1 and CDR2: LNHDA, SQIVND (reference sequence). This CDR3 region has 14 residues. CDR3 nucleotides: TGTGCCAGTAGTATTGGGACAGGGCCTTATGGCTACACCTTC. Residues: CASSIGTGPYGYTF.

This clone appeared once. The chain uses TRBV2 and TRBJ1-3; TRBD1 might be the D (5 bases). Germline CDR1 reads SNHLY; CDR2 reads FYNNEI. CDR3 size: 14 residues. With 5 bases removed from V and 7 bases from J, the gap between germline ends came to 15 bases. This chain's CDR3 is CASSTDRSGNTIYF. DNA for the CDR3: TGTGCCAGCAGTACAGACAGATCAGGGAACACCATATATTTT.

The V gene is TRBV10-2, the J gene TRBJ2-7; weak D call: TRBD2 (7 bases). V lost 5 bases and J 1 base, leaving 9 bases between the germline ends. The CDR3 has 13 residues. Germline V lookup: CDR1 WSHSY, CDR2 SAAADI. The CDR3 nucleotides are TGCGCCAGCAGTAGGGGGGGGTCCTACGAGCAGTACTTC. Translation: CASSRGGSYEQYF.

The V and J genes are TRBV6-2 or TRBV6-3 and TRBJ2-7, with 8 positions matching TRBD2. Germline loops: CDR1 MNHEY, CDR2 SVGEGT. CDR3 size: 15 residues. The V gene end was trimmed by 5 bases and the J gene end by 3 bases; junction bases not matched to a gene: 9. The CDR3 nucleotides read TGTGCCAGCAGTAGTCCGGGACTAGGAGTCTACGAGCAGTACTTC. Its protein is CASSSPGLGVYEQYF.

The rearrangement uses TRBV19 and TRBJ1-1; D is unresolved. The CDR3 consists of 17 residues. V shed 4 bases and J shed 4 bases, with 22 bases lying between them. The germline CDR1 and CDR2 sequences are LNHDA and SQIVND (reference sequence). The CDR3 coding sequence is TGTGCCAGTAGTAGCCGGACTTTAGTCTTCCGAGCCACTGAAGCTTTCTTT. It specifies CASSSRTLVFRATEAFF.

This CDR3 reads CASSWGGERGTDTQYF. CDR3 DNA: TGTGCCAGCAGCTGGGGTGGGGAGCGGGGCACAGATACGCAGTATTTT. V and J are TRBV5-6 and TRBJ2-3, with D possibly TRBD2 on 6 matching bases. The CDR3 runs to 16 residues. Germline-derived CDR1 and CDR2 are SGHDT and YYEEEE. The V end was cut by 3 bases, the J end by 1 base, with 15 bases between.

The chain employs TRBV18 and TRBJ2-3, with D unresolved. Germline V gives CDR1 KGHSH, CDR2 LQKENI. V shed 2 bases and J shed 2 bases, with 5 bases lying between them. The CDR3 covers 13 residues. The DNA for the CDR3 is TGTGCCAGCTCACCATCCCTCACAGATACGCAGTATTTT. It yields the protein CASSPSLTDTQYF.

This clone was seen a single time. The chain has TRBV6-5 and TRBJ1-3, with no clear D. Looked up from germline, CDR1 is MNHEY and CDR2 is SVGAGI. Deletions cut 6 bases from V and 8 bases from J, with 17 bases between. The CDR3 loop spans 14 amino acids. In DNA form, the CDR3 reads TGTGCCAGCAGGCTGGTCCTTCCAGGTGACACCATATATTTT. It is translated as CASRLVLPGDTIYF.

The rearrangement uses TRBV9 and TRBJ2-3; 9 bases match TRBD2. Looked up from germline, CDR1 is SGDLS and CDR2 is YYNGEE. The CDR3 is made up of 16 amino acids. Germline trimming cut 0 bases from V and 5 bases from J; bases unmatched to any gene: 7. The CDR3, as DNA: TGTGCCAGCAGCGTAGGCGGCGGGGGGGCGGGAGATACGCAGTATTTT. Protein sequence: CASSVGGGGAGDTQYF.

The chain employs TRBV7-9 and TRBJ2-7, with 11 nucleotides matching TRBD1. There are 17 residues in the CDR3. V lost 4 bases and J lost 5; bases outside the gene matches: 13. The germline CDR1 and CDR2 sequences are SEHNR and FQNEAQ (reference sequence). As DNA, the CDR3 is TGTGCCAGCAGCTCCACTTTCGGACAGGGGGCGTTCAACGAGCAGTACTTC. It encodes CASSSTFGQGAFNEQYF.